The present TCR beta chain was sequenced within a study of shared clonotypes between healthy human individuals. Sequencing was at deep level. Genomic DNA from each subset was divided evenly over several immunoSEQ plates. TCRdb's copy holds only in-frame clones and misses some; the assay was immunoSEQ multiplex PCR. The sample shows about 510,000 clones, about 79% of them seen only once. Points on this clone: Its antigen is still unknown.

General study findings and limits: Owing to a small donor count, the genetic and exposure-history diversity represented was limited.

V lost 2 bases and J 5 bases, leaving 13 bases between the germline ends. Germline lookup yields CDR1 SGHRS and CDR2 YFSETQ. CDR3 length: 14 amino acids. The sequence derives from a middle-aged woman in good health. Some clones in this sample may be carry-over from other donors' samples. The specimen was PBMCs. The chain employs TRBV5-1 and TRBJ2-5; D unclear. CDR3 sequence: CASSFFSEMETQYF. CDR3 nucleotide sequence: TGCGCCAGCAGCTTTTTTTCGGAGATGGAGACCCAGTACTTC.